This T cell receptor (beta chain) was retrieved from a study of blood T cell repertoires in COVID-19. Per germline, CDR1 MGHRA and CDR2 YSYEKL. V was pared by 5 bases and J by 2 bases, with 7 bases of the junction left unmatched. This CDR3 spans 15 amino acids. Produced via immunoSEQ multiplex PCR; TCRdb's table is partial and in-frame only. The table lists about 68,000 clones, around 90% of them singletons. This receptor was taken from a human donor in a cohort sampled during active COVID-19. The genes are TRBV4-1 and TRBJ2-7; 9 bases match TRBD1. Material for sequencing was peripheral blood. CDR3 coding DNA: TGCGCCAGCAGCTACCGGGACAGGGTAGCCTACGAGCAGTACTTC. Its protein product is CASSYRDRVAYEQYF.